Following are 15 T cell receptor beta chains from one sample sequenced in a study of blood T cell repertoires in COVID-19. The repertoire was sequenced with immunoSEQ multiplex PCR; TCRdb's copy has only in-frame clones and lacks some. The sample lists fewer than 250,000 clones, 75% to 85% occurring once. Sequenced input: peripheral blood. The receptors here all came from a human donor in a cohort sampled during active COVID-19.

This clone has a handful of counts. J is TRBJ1-4 and V is TRBV4-1, with D uncertain. Trimming left V 4 bases short and J 8 bases short, with 14 bases between. Germline lookup yields CDR1 MGHRA and CDR2 YSYEKL. The CDR3 runs to 14 residues. The CDR3 reads CASSLTTIGEKLFF. CDR3 DNA sequence: TGCGCCAGCAGCCTTACAACTATCGGGGAAAAACTGTTTTTT.

This chain connects TRBV15 to TRBJ2-7; TRBD1 agrees at 7 bases. Germline values: CDR1 LNHNV, CDR2 YYDKDF (reference sequence). The CDR3 contains 14 residues. Trimming took 1 base from V and 5 from J; bases not matched to a gene: 5. Here the CDR3 reads CATSRGDRVNEQYF. The CDR3 DNA is TGTGCCACCAGCAGAGGAGACAGGGTAAACGAGCAGTACTTC. The full variable domain, rest sourced from reference TRBV15 and TRBJ2-7, is DAMVIQNPRYQVTQFGKPVTLSCSQTLNHNVMYWYQQKSSQAPKLLFHYYDKDFNNEADTPDNFQSRRPNTSFCFLDIRSPGLGDTAMYLCATSRGDRVNEQYFGPGTRLTVT.

The genes are TRBV29-1 and TRBJ1-6; D possibly corresponds to TRBD1 (5 bases). The V gene's germline CDR1 is SQVTM and CDR2 ANQGSEA. Trimming pared 4 bases from V and 9 bases from J, leaving 13 bases between. The CDR3 sequence is 13 residues long. CDR3 DNA sequence: TGCAGCGTTGGCGATCGGGGGGGTTCACCCCTCCACTTT. It is translated as CSVGDRGGSPLHF.

This clone was picked up one time. The rearrangement links TRBV13 to TRBJ1-2, with D unresolved. The CDR3 contains 15 residues. The V gene lost 4 bases and the J gene lost 3 bases, with 15 bases spanning the gap. CDR1 and CDR2 from the germline V gene are PRHDT and FYEKMQ (reference sequence). CDR3 protein: CASSSYTSSYYGYTF. CDR3 coding DNA: TGTGCCAGCAGCTCTTACACGTCTTCATACTATGGCTACACCTTC.

The chain is built from TRBV5-5 and TRBJ2-4, with a tentative D call TRBD2 (5 bases). Per the germline V gene, CDR1 is SGHKS and CDR2 is YYEKEE (reference sequence). V gave up 4 bases and J gave up 4 bases, with 12 bases separating them. The CDR3 is made up of 14 amino acids. The CDR3 DNA reads as TGTGCCAGCAGCCCATCTCCGGGAAAAAACATTCAGTACTTC. It encodes CASSPSPGKNIQYF.

This clone turned up a few times. This chain connects TRBV15 to TRBJ1-4; 8 bases are a match to TRBD1. There are 15 residues in the CDR3. Germline V lookup: CDR1 LNHNV, CDR2 YYDKDF (reference sequence). The V and J ends lost 0 bases and 8 bases, in that order; junction bases with no gene match: 5. The CDR3 sequence is CATSRDPAGGEKLFF. DNA of the CDR3: TGTGCCACCAGCAGAGATCCGGCAGGGGGCGAAAAACTGTTTTTT.

The chain carries TRBV5-8 and TRBJ1-6; no reliable D call. The CDR3 sequence is 13 residues long. Deletions cut 9 bases from V and 4 bases from J, with 11 bases between. CDR1 is SGHTS, CDR2 YDEGEE, per germline. The CDR3 is CATPNAYNSPLHF. In nucleotides, the CDR3 is TGTGCCACCCCTAATGCGTATAATTCACCCCTCCACTTT.

This chain uses TRBV4-2 with TRBJ2-1; 9 positions match TRBD1. J lost 5 bases, V lost 1 base, and 3 bases had no gene match. The CDR3 sequence is 15 residues long. Germline V lookup: CDR1 LGHNA, CDR2 YNFKEQ. This CDR3 is CASSQGGTGHNEQFF. The CDR3, as DNA: TGTGCCAGCAGCCAAGGCGGGACAGGGCACAATGAGCAGTTCTTC.

This rearrangement joins TRBV4-2 to TRBJ2-1, with D possibly matching TRBD2 (6 bases). CDR3 length: 14 amino acids. V was trimmed by 1 base and J by 7 bases, leaving 11 bases between them. CDR1 and CDR2 (germline): LGHNA, YNFKEQ. The CDR3 is CASSQAGESNEQFF. CDR3 nucleotide sequence: TGTGCCAGCAGCCAAGCGGGAGAGTCGAATGAGCAGTTCTTC.

The chain joins TRBV6-5 to TRBJ2-1; 8 bases are a match to TRBD1. Per the germline V gene, CDR1 is MNHEY and CDR2 is SVGAGI. The CDR3 covers 14 residues. The ends lost 0 bases at V and 6 bases at J; junction bases unmatched: 1. This CDR3 is CASSYSGQVNEQFF. The CDR3, as DNA: TGTGCCAGCAGTTACTCGGGACAGGTCAATGAGCAGTTCTTC.

This chain uses TRBV5-1 with TRBJ1-5; the D is unclear. V was trimmed by 0 bases and J by 4 bases, leaving 8 bases between them. CDR3 size: 14 residues. Germline V gives CDR1 SGHRS, CDR2 YFSETQ. The CDR3: CASSLAGLNQPQHF. In DNA form, the CDR3 reads TGCGCCAGCAGCTTGGCAGGACTGAATCAGCCCCAGCATTTT.

This clone was counted only a few times. The V gene is TRBV3-1 (or the pseudogene TRBV3-2), the J gene TRBJ2-7, with D unclear. V lost 0 bases and J lost 4, with 4 bases in between. CDR3 length equals 12 residues. Germline CDR1 and CDR2: LGHDT and YNNKEL (reference sequence). The DNA for the CDR3 is TGTGCCAGCAGCCAAGAGAGGTACGAGCAGTACTTC. Its translation: CASSQERYEQYF.

The chain combines TRBV5-1 with TRBJ1-6; 7 bases agree with TRBD1. This CDR3 spans 15 amino acids. The V gene end was trimmed by 1 base and the J gene end by 9 bases; junction bases not matched to a gene: 7. Germline CDR1 is SGHRS and CDR2 is YFSETQ. CDR3 nucleotide sequence: TGCGCCAGCAGCTTGTCGGGACAGCAGATTTCACCCCTCCACTTT. Translated, it gives CASSLSGQQISPLHF.

The gene calls are TRBV12-3 or TRBV12-4 and TRBJ1-1, with 9 bases identical to TRBD1. The CDR3 consists of 12 residues. Trimming took 7 bases from V and 9 from J; bases not matched to a gene: 6. The CDR3 DNA reads TGTGCCAGCAACTATTACAGGGGGCAAGCTTTCTTT. It is translated as CASNYYRGQAFF.

V and J are TRBV10-3 and TRBJ2-3, with D maybe TRBD2 (7 bases). V was trimmed by 3 bases and J by 5 bases, leaving 15 bases between them. From germline, CDR1 is ENHRY and CDR2 SYGVKD. The CDR3 runs 15 residues. CDR3 sequence reads: CAISDTGGRGDTQYF. CDR3 in DNA: TGTGCCATCAGTGATACGGGGGGCCGGGGAGATACGCAGTATTTT.